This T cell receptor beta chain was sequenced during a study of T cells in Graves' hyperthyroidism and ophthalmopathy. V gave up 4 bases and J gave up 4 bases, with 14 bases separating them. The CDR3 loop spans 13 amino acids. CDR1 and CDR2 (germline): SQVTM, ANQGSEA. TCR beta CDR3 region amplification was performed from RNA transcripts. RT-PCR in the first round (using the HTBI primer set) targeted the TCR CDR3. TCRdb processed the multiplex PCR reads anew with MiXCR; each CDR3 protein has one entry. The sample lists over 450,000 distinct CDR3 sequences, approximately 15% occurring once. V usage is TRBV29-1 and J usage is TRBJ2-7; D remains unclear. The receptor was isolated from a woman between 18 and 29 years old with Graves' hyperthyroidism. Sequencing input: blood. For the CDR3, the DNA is TGCAGCGTTGTCTCCCCTAATGGATACGAGCAGTACTTC. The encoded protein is CSVVSPNGYEQYF.